One sample yielded the 17 T cell receptor beta chains listed below, sequenced in a study of monozygotic twins with inflammatory bowel disease. TCRdb re-called the 5' RACE reads and shows each CDR3 protein once, DNA omitted. The repertoire table contains fewer than 550,000 distinct CDR3 sequences. Sequencing input: blood. These receptor sequences come from a human donor with ulcerative colitis or Crohn's disease, or a healthy co-twin of an affected twin (not recorded which).

The chain uses TRBV4-1 and TRBJ1-5; the TRBD1 assignment by TCRdb is unverifiable without DNA. Germline CDR1 MGHRA, CDR2 YSYEKL. The CDR3 extends over 21 amino acids. CDR3 amino acids: CASSQEQVRRRGLSIYQPQHF.

The V gene is TRBV27, the J gene TRBJ1-4; the D call from TCRdb, TRBD1, cannot be confirmed without DNA. The CDR3 consists of 21 residues. Germline V CDR1 and CDR2: MNHEY, SMNVEV (reference sequence). The CDR3 here is CASSLIPPQGSVVFLNEKLFF.

The chain couples TRBV20-1 to TRBJ1-5. The CDR3 is made up of 12 amino acids. The V gene's germline CDR1 is DFQATT and CDR2 SNEGSKA (reference sequence). The CDR3 is CSAGGDDQPQHF.

This chain uses TRBV19 with TRBJ2-1. The CDR3 has 13 residues. Germline V CDR1 and CDR2: LNHDA, SQIVND (reference sequence). The CDR3 reads CASSISLSNEQFF.

The chain recombines TRBV7-9 with TRBJ1-3; with no DNA, the TCRdb D assignment of TRBD1 cannot be verified. The CDR3 loop spans 16 amino acids. From germline, CDR1 is SEHNR and CDR2 FQNEAQ (reference sequence). The chain's CDR3 is CASRQPGQGSGNTIYF.

The chain is built from TRBV20-1 and TRBJ2-6. CDR3 size: 14 residues. Germline V CDR1 and CDR2: DFQATT, SNEGSKA (reference sequence). The chain's CDR3 is CSAIPGSGANVLTF.

The V gene is TRBV20-1, the J gene TRBJ1-4; the D call of TRBD1 rests on TCRdb alone, since no DNA is present to check it. The CDR3 extends over 13 amino acids. The germline CDR1 and CDR2 sequences are DFQATT and SNEGSKA (reference sequence). CDR3 sequence reads: CSARTGSNEKLSF.

The chain has TRBV19 and TRBJ2-3; with no DNA, the TCRdb D assignment of TRBD2 cannot be verified. CDR3 length: 16 residues. The germline CDR1 and CDR2 sequences are LNHDA and SQIVND (reference sequence). CDR3: CASKWGWTSGTDTQYF. The variable domain in full, with the rest retrieved from reference TRBV19 and TRBJ2-3, is DGGITQSPKYLFRKEGQNVTLSCEQNLNHDAMYWYRQDPGQGLRLIYYSQIVNDFQKGDIAEGYSVSREKKESFPLTVTSAQKNPTAFYLCASKWGWTSGTDTQYFGPGTRLTVL.

The chain recombines TRBV7-6 with TRBJ2-1; as DNA is missing, the TRBD2 call by TCRdb cannot be tested. The CDR3 consists of 17 residues. Germline CDR1 is SGHVS and CDR2 is FNYEAQ. The CDR3 is CASSRIYSGRAYNEQFF.

The chain has TRBV28 and TRBJ1-1; checking the TCRdb D call of TRBD1 is not possible without DNA. Germline assignment: CDR1 MDHEN and CDR2 SYDVKM. The CDR3 consists of 15 residues. CDR3 protein: CASSFPGAIVTEAFF.

The V call is TRBV9, the J call TRBJ2-2; with no DNA, the TCRdb D assignment of TRBD1 cannot be verified. CDR1 is SGDLS, CDR2 YYNGEE, per germline. This CDR3 is 16 amino acids long. This chain's CDR3 is CASSLKDRGYTGELFF.

This chain links TRBV20-1 with TRBJ1-5. CDR3 size: 14 residues. Germline values: CDR1 DFQATT, CDR2 SNEGSKA (reference sequence). The CDR3 sequence: CSAHPGLGNQPQHF.

The chain is built from TRBV11-1 and TRBJ1-1; TCRdb proposes TRBD1, but this gene call is untestable without DNA. This CDR3 region has 15 residues. The germline V gene has CDR1 SGHAT and CDR2 FQDESV (reference sequence). The CDR3: CASRLRFQGHTEAFF.

This rearrangement joins TRBV29-1 to TRBJ1-2. This CDR3 is built from 11 residues. CDR1 is SQVTM and CDR2 is ANQGSEA in the germline V gene. CDR3 loop: CSVGQDYGYTF.

This chain joins TRBV30 and TRBJ1-4; TCRdb returns TRBD1, unconfirmable since there is no DNA. Germline loops: CDR1 GTSNPN, CDR2 SVGIG (reference sequence). The CDR3 consists of 16 residues. The CDR3 sequence: CAWSSGHTISGEKLFF.

V gene TRBV7-2 combines with J gene TRBJ2-1; TCRdb reports TRBD2, a call that lacks DNA to check it against. Germline V CDR1 and CDR2: SGHTA, FQGNSA. The CDR3 consists of 15 residues. The CDR3 is CASSREGIRGNEQFF.

The chain has TRBV7-9 and TRBJ1-4; TCRdb's D call of TRBD1 is untestable without DNA. CDR1 and CDR2 from the germline V gene are SEHNR and FQNEAQ (reference sequence). The CDR3 length is 15 residues. CDR3: CASSLGQGENEKLFF.